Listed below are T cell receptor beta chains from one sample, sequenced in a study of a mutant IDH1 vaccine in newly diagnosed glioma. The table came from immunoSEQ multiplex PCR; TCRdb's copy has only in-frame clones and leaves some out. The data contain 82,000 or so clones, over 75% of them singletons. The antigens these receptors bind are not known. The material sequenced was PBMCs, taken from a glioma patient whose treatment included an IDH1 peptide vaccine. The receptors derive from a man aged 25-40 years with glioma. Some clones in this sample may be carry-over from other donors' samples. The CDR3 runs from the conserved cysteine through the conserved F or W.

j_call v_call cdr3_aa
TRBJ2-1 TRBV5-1 CASSLAGRGGSYNEQFF
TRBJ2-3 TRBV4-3 CASSQGRSGGRDTQYF
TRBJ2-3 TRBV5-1 CASSLNDGTDTQYF
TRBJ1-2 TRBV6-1 CASSEGPGPIYGYTF
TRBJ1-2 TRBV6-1 CASSEAGNGYTF
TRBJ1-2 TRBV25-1 CASSVGTGYGYTF
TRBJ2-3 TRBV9 CASSVGTGPDTQYF
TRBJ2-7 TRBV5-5 CASSLAYEQYF
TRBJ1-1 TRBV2 CASRGQPMNTEAFF
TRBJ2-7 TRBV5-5 CASSLGDRAYEQYF
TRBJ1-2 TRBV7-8 CASSLVQQGGYTF
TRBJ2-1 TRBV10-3 CAISSVSSYNEQFF
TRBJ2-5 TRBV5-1 CASSLARAGGLGETQYF
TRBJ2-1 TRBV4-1 CASSPQLAGGPDEQFF
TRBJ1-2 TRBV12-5 CASGFSAAANDF
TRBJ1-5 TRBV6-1 CASSAATQGVQPQHF
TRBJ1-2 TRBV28 CASSPGHFNYGYTF
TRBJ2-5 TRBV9 CASSPGTGRETQYF
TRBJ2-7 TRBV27 CASSPSQGENVDEQYF
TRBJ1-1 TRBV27 CASSLWRTNTEAFF
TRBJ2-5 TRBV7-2 CASSTGGLPEETQYF
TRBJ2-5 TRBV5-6 CASSKTSGGRQETQYF
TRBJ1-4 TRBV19 CASRDGSTNEKLFF
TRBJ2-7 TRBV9 CASSVAPGIDYEQYF
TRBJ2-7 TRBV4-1 CASSHIAGGTQHEQYF
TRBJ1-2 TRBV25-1 CASSEFGGGNYGYTF
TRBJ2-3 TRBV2 CASRVSGRAGTDTQYF
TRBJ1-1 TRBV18 CASSQQGASGTEAFF
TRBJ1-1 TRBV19 CASSIVTMNTEAFF
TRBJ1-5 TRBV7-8 CASSPRQGSVLGNQPQHF